These 14 T cell receptor beta chains originate from one sample sequenced in a study of regulatory T cells in long-lasting Graves disease. The time point: newly diagnosed GD, antithyroid drugs for less than 3 months. From PBMCs, RNA was extracted and then used to make the TCR library. For TCR beta, libraries came from iRepertoire HTBI primers and Arm-PCR of CDR3 regions. Each CDR3 protein is one row after TCRdb ran MiXCR on the multiplex PCR reads. This sample has about 440,000 distinct CDR3 sequences; about 16% occur once, and the top ten carry 16%. This same sample was also taken into another study, of T cells in Graves' hyperthyroidism and ophthalmopathy.

Specimen: peripheral blood mononuclear cells (PBMCs), collected at new diagnosis, from a patient treated with antithyroid drugs. The receptors derive from a woman aged 25 to 39 with Graves disease.

This sequence joins TRBV12-3 or TRBV12-4 and TRBJ1-1; D is possibly TRBD1 (5 bases). The CDR3 covers 12 residues. Trimming pared 5 bases from V and 6 bases from J, leaving 10 bases between. As DNA, the CDR3 is TGTGCCAGCAGTACAGACAGTCCTGAAGCTTTCTTT. This sequence encodes CASSTDSPEAFF.

This clonotype was recorded at least ten times. The genes are TRBV28 and TRBJ1-4; D gene unclear. The V gene lost 2 bases and the J gene lost 7 bases, with 8 bases spanning the gap. Germline CDR1 is MDHEN and CDR2 is SYDVKM. The CDR3 is made up of 13 amino acids. The CDR3 loop reads CASSLTTGEKLFF. The CDR3 DNA is TGTGCCAGCAGTTTAACGACGGGTGAAAAACTGTTTTTT.

Turning to this clonotype: A single base separates this from a much larger clone, so it may be a read error. The chain is built from TRBV20-1 and TRBJ2-5; D unresolved. Germline V gene data show CDR1 as DFQATT and CDR2 as SNEGSKA (reference sequence). The CDR3 totals 14 residues. CDR3 protein: CSARDPAGLETQCF. CDR3 sequence (DNA): TGCAGTGCTAGAGACCCGGCAGGTTTGGAGACCCAGTGCTTC.

This clonotype came up many times. The gene calls are TRBV2 and TRBJ2-1; a weak D match, TRBD2 (7 bases). Trimming stripped 4 bases from V and 6 bases from J, with 13 bases between. This CDR3 has 14 amino acids. Germline V gene data show CDR1 as SNHLY and CDR2 as FYNNEI. In nucleotides, the CDR3 is TGTGCCAGCAGTGGGTACAGGGAGGGCAATGAGCAGTTCTTC. It codes for CASSGYREGNEQFF.

In its sample, this clonotype was seen many times. The chain couples TRBV3-1 to TRBJ2-7; D uncertain. V was clipped by 0 bases and J by 0 bases, with 9 bases between them. CDR3 length equals 15 residues. Germline CDR1 reads LGHDT; CDR2 reads YNNKEL (reference sequence). In DNA form, the CDR3 reads TGTGCCAGCAGCCAAGATGAAGGGAACTCCTACGAGCAGTACTTC. It is translated as CASSQDEGNSYEQYF.

This clonotype has a count of ten or more. J is TRBJ2-5 and V is TRBV20-1, with 7 bases aligning to TRBD1. The CDR3 length is 15 residues. Germline CDR1 reads DFQATT; CDR2 reads SNEGSKA (reference sequence). V dropped 3 bases and J dropped 1; count of bases not matched to a gene: 8. The CDR3 region has the DNA TGCAGTGCTAGTAGGGTGACAGGGTTCCAAGAGACCCAGTACTTC. Its translation is CSASRVTGFQETQYF.

This clonotype has at least ten counts. The rearrangement links TRBV28 to TRBJ2-7; D unresolved. Germline V lookup: CDR1 MDHEN, CDR2 SYDVKM. The CDR3 spans 11 residues. V lost 5 bases and J 7 bases, leaving 9 bases between the germline ends. CDR3 DNA: TGTGCCAGCAGTGAATCGACAGAGCAGTACTTC. The encoded protein is CASSESTEQYF.

Many counts were recorded for this clonotype. The chain uses TRBV28 and TRBJ1-1; D is unresolved. Trimming took off 2 bases at V and 1 base at J, with 20 bases between the two ends. Germline lookup yields CDR1 MDHEN and CDR2 SYDVKM. The length of the CDR3 is 18 residues. The CDR3 DNA sequence: TGTGCCAGCAGTTTAAGGTACCGCGCTCTTGGAAAGAACACTGAAGCTTTCTTT. Protein sequence: CASSLRYRALGKNTEAFF.

On this clonotype: One base away lies a much larger clone, so this may be a sequencing read error. The V call is TRBV28, the J call TRBJ1-1, with a possible D match to TRBD1 (6 bases). CDR1 is MDHEN and CDR2 is SYDVKM in the germline V gene. CDR3 length: 14 amino acids. CDR3: CSSSPGAPYTEAFF. CDR3 bases: TGTTCCAGCAGCCCAGGGGCGCCTTACACTGAAGCTTTCTTT.

This clonotype came up a few times. CDR3 loop: CATSRDLGLAGSTDTQYF. CDR3 sequence (DNA): TGTGCCACCAGCAGAGATCTCGGACTAGCGGGAAGCACAGATACGCAGTATTTT. V gene TRBV15 combines with J gene TRBJ2-3, with 12 positions matching TRBD2. Germline V gene lookup returns CDR1 LNHNV and CDR2 YYDKDF (reference sequence). CDR3 length equals 18 residues. The ends lost 0 bases at V and 0 bases at J; junction bases unmatched: 4.

This clonotype has ten or more counts. V usage is TRBV7-9 and J usage is TRBJ2-7; D gene uncertain. The V and J ends lost 4 bases and 6 bases respectively, with 13 bases between them. The CDR3 totals 13 residues. Germline CDR1 and CDR2: SEHNR and FQNEAQ (reference sequence). The CDR3 DNA reads as TGTGCCAGCAGCTCAAACGGACCTGCCGAGCAGTACTTC. Translation: CASSSNGPAEQYF.

This chain joins TRBV7-9 and TRBJ2-1, with a weak D call TRBD2 (6 bases). The CDR3 runs 15 residues. The V gene's germline CDR1 is SEHNR and CDR2 FQNEAQ (reference sequence). V shed 1 base and J shed 4 bases, with 11 bases lying between them. The CDR3 protein is CASSLVRSGYNEQFF. CDR3 nucleotide sequence: TGTGCCAGCAGCTTAGTGCGGAGCGGGTACAATGAGCAGTTCTTC.

This clonotype was picked up many times. The chain joins TRBV5-1 to TRBJ2-2; the D call may be TRBD1 or TRBD2 (5 bases each). The CDR3 extends over 12 amino acids. V was shortened by 6 bases and J by 6 bases, with 9 bases between the two germline ends. Germline-derived CDR1 and CDR2 are SGHRS and YFSETQ. The CDR3 loop is CASNVGAGELFF. As DNA, the CDR3 is TGCGCCAGCAATGTGGGGGCCGGGGAGCTGTTTTTT.

In this sample, this clonotype turned up many times. The chain employs TRBV20-1 and TRBJ2-1; 9 bases are shared with TRBD2. Germline V gene lookup returns CDR1 DFQATT and CDR2 SNEGSKA (reference sequence). Trimming cost V 0 bases and J 6 bases; bases outside gene matches: 9. The CDR3 covers 16 residues. The chain's CDR3 is CSARDLQREAFNEQFF. For the CDR3, the DNA is TGCAGTGCTAGAGATCTCCAGCGGGAGGCTTTCAATGAGCAGTTCTTC.